The clone carrying this T cell receptor (beta chain) was seen a handful of times. Its antigen is undetermined. This sample is drawn from a study of T cell responses to AZD1222 COVID-19 vaccine. Whole-study findings and limits: It was only after the peak T cell response that any repertoires were sampled. Reportedly, nearly half of unique spike TCRs recognized epitopes outside B.1.351/B.1.1.7 mutations. Clonal diversity was possibly underestimated, and the donors were mostly white British, with more females.

The V end was cut by 7 bases, the J end by 5 bases, with 17 bases between. Germline V gene data show CDR1 as MNHEY and CDR2 as SVGAGI. This CDR3 contains 14 residues. Generated by immunoSEQ multiplex PCR, the TCRdb table keeps only in-frame clones and is missing some. Of 90,000 to 150,000 clones listed, about nine tenths are singletons. The material was peripheral blood, obtained 28 days after the second AZD1222 dose. The chain employs TRBV6-5 and TRBJ1-1; TRBD1 might be the D (5 bases). The receptor's source is an adult who received the AZD1222 COVID-19 vaccine. CDR3 coding DNA: TGTGCCAGCATTTCGCCATGGGGGGAGACTGAAGCTTTCTTT. As protein: CASISPWGETEAFF.